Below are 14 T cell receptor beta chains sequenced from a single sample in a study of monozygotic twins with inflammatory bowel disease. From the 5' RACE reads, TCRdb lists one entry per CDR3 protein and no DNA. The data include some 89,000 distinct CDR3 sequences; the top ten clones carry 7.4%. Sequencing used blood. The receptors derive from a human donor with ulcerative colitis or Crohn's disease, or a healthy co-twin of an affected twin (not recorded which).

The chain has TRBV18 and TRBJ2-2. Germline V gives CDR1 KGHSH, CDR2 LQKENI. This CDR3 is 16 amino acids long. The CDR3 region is CASSLPGGPNTGELFF.

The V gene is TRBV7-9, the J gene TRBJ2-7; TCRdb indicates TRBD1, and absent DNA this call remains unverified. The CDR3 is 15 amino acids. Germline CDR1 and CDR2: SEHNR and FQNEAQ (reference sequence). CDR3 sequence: CASSRDQQGGYEQYF.

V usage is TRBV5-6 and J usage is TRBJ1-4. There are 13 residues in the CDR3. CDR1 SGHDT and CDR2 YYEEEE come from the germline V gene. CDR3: CASSWRRREKLFF.

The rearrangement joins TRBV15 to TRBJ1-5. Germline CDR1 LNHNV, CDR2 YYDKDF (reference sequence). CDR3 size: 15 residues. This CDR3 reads CATSRGALKVQPQHF.

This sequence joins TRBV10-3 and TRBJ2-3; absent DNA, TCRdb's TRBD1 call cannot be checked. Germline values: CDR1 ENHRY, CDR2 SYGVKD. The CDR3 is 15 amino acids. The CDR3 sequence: CAISERDRGTDTQYF.

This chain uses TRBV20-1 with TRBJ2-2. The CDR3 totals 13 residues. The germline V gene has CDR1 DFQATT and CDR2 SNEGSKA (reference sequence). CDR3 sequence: CSAPGRNTGELFF.

The CDR3: CASRLTGDQPQHF. The J gene is TRBJ1-5, the V gene TRBV12-3 or TRBV12-4; TCRdb names TRBD1, which stays unverified in the absence of DNA. This CDR3 comprises 13 residues.

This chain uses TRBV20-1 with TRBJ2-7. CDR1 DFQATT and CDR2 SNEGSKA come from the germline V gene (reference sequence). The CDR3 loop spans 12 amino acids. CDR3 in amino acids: CSARWGLKEQYF.

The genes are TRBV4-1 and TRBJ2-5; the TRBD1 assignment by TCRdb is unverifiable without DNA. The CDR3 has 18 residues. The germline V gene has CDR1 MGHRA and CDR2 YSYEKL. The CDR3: CASSQPSGYGRGAETQYF.

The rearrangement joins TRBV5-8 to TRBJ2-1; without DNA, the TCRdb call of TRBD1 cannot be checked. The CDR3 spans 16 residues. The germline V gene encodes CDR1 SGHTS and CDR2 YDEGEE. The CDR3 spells CASSPRTGGKSNEQFF.

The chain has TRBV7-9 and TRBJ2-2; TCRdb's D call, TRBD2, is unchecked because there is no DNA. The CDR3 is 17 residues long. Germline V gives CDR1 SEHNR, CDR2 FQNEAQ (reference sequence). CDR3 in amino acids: CASSPQLAGLNTGELFF.

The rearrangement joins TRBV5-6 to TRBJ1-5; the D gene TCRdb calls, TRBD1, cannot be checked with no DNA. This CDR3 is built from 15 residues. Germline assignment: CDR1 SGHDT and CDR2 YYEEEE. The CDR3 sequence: CASSLIGDSNQPQHF.

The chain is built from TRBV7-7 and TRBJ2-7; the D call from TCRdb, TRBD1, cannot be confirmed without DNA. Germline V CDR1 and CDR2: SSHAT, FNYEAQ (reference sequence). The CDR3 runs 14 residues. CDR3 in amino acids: CASSLAPTGDEQYF. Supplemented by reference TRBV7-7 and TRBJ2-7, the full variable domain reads GAGVSQSPRYKVTKRGQDVTLRCDPISSHATLYWYQQALGQGPEFLTYFNYEAQPDKSGLPSDRFSAERPEGSISTLTIQRTEQRDSAMYRCASSLAPTGDEQYFGPGTRLTVT.

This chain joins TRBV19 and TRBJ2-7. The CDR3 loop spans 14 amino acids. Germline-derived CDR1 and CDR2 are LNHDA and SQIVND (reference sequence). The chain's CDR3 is CASSIRQGLYEQYF.